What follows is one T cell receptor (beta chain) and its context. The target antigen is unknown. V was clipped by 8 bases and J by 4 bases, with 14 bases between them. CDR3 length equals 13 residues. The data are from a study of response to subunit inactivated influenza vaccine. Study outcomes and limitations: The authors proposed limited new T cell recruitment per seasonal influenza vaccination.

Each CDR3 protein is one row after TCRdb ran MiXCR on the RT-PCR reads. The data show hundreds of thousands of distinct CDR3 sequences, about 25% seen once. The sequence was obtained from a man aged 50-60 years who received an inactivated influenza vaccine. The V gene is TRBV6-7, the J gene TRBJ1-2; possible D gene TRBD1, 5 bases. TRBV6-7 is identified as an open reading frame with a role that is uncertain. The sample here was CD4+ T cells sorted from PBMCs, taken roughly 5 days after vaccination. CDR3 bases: TGTGCCAGCCGCGACAGTACCGGCTATGGCTACACCTTC. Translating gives CASRDSTGYGYTF.